This TCR beta chain was sequenced for a study of PD-L1 blockade in urothelial cancer. In the study overall: About 90% of the 29 patients comprised males who had bladder-origin urothelial cancer. The median T cell count in blood samples was 140,000 to 150,000.

Germline CDR1 reads MNHNY; CDR2 reads SVGAGI (reference sequence). This CDR3 contains 16 residues. The ends were cut back, 7 bases at V and 1 base at J, with 19 bases in the middle. Data came from immunoSEQ multiplex PCR; TCRdb stores just in-frame clones and leaves some out. The table includes about 66,000 clones, about 90% detected once. This sample's time point: peripheral blood 6 weeks after treatment start. Samples were collected from each patient before treatment and during treatment. Each patient gave between 1 and 8 of them in total. The sequences come from PBMCs, collected around atezolizumab (anti-PD-L1) treatment. This sequence joins TRBV6-6 and TRBJ1-1; no clear D gene. The origin of this receptor is a man aged 60-69 years with urothelial cancer. The CDR3 DNA is TGTGCCAGCAATCTGTTTCTGGGCCCGGAGAACACTGAAGCTTTCTTT. As protein: CASNLFLGPENTEAFF.